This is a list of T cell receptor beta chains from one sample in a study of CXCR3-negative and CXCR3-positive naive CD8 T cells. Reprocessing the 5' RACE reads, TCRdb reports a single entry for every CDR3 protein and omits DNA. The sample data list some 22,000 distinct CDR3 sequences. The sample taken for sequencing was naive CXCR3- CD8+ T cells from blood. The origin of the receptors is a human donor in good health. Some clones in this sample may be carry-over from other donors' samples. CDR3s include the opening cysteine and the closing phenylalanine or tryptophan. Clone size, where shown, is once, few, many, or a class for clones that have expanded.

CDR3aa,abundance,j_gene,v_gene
CASSQDTTPYEQYF,.,TRBJ2-7,TRBV6-5
CASSLERGWETQYF,.,TRBJ2-5,TRBV12-3/TRBV12-4
CASTYFSGGPVNEQFF,.,TRBJ2-1,TRBV6-5
CASSRPQGANQPQHF,.,TRBJ1-5,TRBV28
CASGRGGEQFF,.,TRBJ2-1,TRBV12-3/TRBV12-4
CASRKQALSTDTQYF,.,TRBJ2-3,TRBV12-3/TRBV12-4
CASTFPGLEETQYF,medium-sized,TRBJ2-5,TRBV7-9
CASSLATGLSYEQYF,.,TRBJ2-7,TRBV7-2
CASSWTVPRYEQYF,.,TRBJ2-7,TRBV7-2
CASSSVRQGKLDEQYF,.,TRBJ2-7,TRBV5-6
CSVARGSDRGYEQYF,medium-sized,TRBJ2-7,TRBV29-1
CSASRARVTEAFF,.,TRBJ1-1,TRBV20-1
CASSVGGGDEQFF,.,TRBJ2-1,TRBV9
CASSSGLAYNEQFF,.,TRBJ2-1,TRBV28
CASSKPPGVSQPQHF,.,TRBJ1-5,TRBV21-1
CASSTSGGANLADTQYF,.,TRBJ2-3,TRBV7-6
CASSQTGTYNEQFF,.,TRBJ2-1,TRBV4-1
CASSRIQDGYTF,.,TRBJ1-2,TRBV14
CASSLRGNNEQFF,.,TRBJ2-1,TRBV7-6
CASSPGVGLNTEAFF,.,TRBJ1-1,TRBV4-2
CASSLNRGPAGEQYF,.,TRBJ2-7,TRBV28
CASSLEVGGPDETQYF,.,TRBJ2-5,TRBV28
CSVEDGGTGELFF,.,TRBJ2-2,TRBV29-1
CASSLGPIGAKNIQYF,.,TRBJ2-4,TRBV7-9
CASSFGGPPSYEQYF,.,TRBJ2-7,TRBV12-3/TRBV12-4
CASSEGTVSTDTQYF,.,TRBJ2-3,TRBV18
CASSQDSIGQGGSPLHF,.,TRBJ1-6,TRBV14
CASSQDLAGIEAFF,.,TRBJ1-1,TRBV4-3
CSVDGGARNEQFF,medium-sized,TRBJ2-1,TRBV29-1
CASSFPGVGETQYF,.,TRBJ2-5,TRBV7-9
CASPPSVLLTSYEQYF,.,TRBJ2-7,TRBV6-1
CASSVLAGTRETQYF,.,TRBJ2-5,TRBV7-9
CASSSSGGPDTQYF,.,TRBJ2-3,TRBV12-3/TRBV12-4
CASVKRTLGYTEAFF,.,TRBJ1-1,TRBV5-1
CSAGAVSNTGELFF,.,TRBJ2-2,TRBV20-1
CASSSMSYEQFF,.,TRBJ2-1,TRBV7-2
CSVEDPTTGIGTEDFF,.,TRBJ1-1,TRBV29-1